The following is a TCR beta chain sequence with its context. Its specificity is unknown. The sample comes from a study of regulatory T cells in long-lasting Graves disease. Time point indicated: newly diagnosed GD, antithyroid drugs for less than 3 months. Construction of the TCR library relied on RNA isolated from PBMCs. The germline V gene has CDR1 KGHSH and CDR2 LQKENI. The V end lost 2 bases, the J end lost 5 bases, and 15 bases lay between the germline ends. CDR3 length: 15 amino acids. General observations from the study: Persistent disease was associated with favored TRBV28 usage and with favored use of TRBJ1-2 and TRBJ2-5.

HTBI primers from iRepertoire and Arm-PCR of CDR3 regions yielded the TCR beta libraries. MiXCR, applied by TCRdb to the multiplex PCR reads, yields one record per CDR3 protein. The data show roughly 260,000 distinct CDR3 sequences, with approximately 20% seen just once and 12% to 15% held by the top ten. This sample also appeared in a second study, on T cells in Graves' hyperthyroidism and ophthalmopathy.

The V call is TRBV18, the J call TRBJ1-2; D is perhaps TRBD1 (5 bases). The sequence was collected from a woman aged 25 to 45 with Graves disease. The material was peripheral blood mononuclear cells (PBMCs), obtained at new diagnosis, from a patient treated with antithyroid drugs. The CDR3 bases are TGTGCCAGCTCACCATCCCAGGGAAATTGGTATGGCTACACCTTC. Amino acids: CASSPSQGNWYGYTF.